A selection of T cell receptor beta chains follows, all from one sample in a study of T-cell reconstitution after alpha-beta-depleted transplantation in children. From the PCR reads, TCRdb called clonotypes with MiXCR, one entry per CDR3 protein. Found here are roughly 220,000 distinct CDR3 sequences, 9.5% to 15% of them singletons; the top ten hold around 2.8%. This material consisted of PBMCs from the stem cell graft donor, taken from the stem cell graft. The receptors derive from a human donor who donated a stem cell graft to a child with acute lymphoblastic leukemia. The CDR3 runs from the conserved cysteine through the conserved F or W. Fields, in order: V gene, J gene, CDR3 length, clone size, CDR3 protein. Expanded clones are given a class, and other clones once, few, many or no size at all.

TRBV20-1	TRBJ2-1	14	many	CSARGLSSYNEQFF
TRBV4-3	TRBJ2-1	17	many	CASSQDPSAATYNEQFF
TRBV7-2	TRBJ1-5	16	NA	CASTLTGGWSNQPQHF
TRBV6-1	TRBJ1-6	15	many	CASSRTGTGNSPLHF
TRBV5-6	TRBJ1-3	12	few	CASGVPPGTIYF
TRBV20-1	TRBJ1-5	16	many	CSARDYGRHSNQPQHF
TRBV5-1	TRBJ1-3	16	NA	CASSFGLDHSGNTIYF
TRBV7-3	TRBJ2-3	14	many	CASSLSGFADTQYF
TRBV20-1	TRBJ2-3	14	many	CSARPPQGSDTQYF
TRBV5-1	TRBJ1-6	15	many	CASSLSGQGNSPLHF
TRBV28	TRBJ2-7	14	many	CASRAFTGLYEQYF
TRBV6-1	TRBJ1-2	15	many	CASSARTDRYYGYTF
TRBV3-1	TRBJ2-7	14	NA	CASSIAQRPYEQYF
TRBV20-1	TRBJ2-3	18	few	CSASGDAGGPWHADTQYF
TRBV6-2/TRBV6-3	TRBJ1-5	14	many	CASSYSRELQPQHF
TRBV5-1	TRBJ1-5	16	many	CASSLDGKGGNQPQHF
TRBV10-3	TRBJ1-6	13	many	CAITGTTDSPLHF
TRBV6-5	TRBJ1-4	17	many	CASSSGTGSLLVEKLFF
TRBV11-2	TRBJ2-5	12	many	CASSLDGQTQYF
TRBV7-9	TRBJ1-6	13	many	CASSLNHNSPLHF
TRBV29-1	TRBJ2-5	13	many	CSVEWRLQETQYF
TRBV7-2	TRBJ2-7	16	many	CASSPFAGQISYEQYF